The next 20 T cell receptor beta chains were all read from a single sample in a study of T cell repertoires in cytomegalovirus infection. Each CDR3 protein gets one entry after TCRdb re-called the reads with MiXCR. Found here are 450,000 to 550,000 distinct CDR3 sequences, approximately 15% of them singletons; the top ten hold around 25%. Sequencing was performed on CD8+ T cells from PBMCs. Every receptor here comes from a human donor in good health (CMV status not recorded). Some clones in this sample may be carry-over from other donors' samples.

This clonotype has only a few counts. This chain links TRBV9 with TRBJ2-5, with 10 bases lining up with TRBD1. From germline, CDR1 is SGDLS and CDR2 YYNGEE. V gave up 3 bases and J gave up 0 bases; unmatched junction bases: 11. The CDR3 has 18 residues. This chain's CDR3 is CASSASQRGQGNQETQYF. CDR3 DNA sequence: TGTGCCAGCAGCGCTTCTCAACGGGGACAGGGGAACCAAGAGACCCAGTACTTC.

The gene calls are TRBV30 and TRBJ2-2; TRBD2 might be the D (6 bases). The germline gives CDR1 GTSNPN, CDR2 SVGIG (reference sequence). Trimming left V 4 bases short and J 0 bases short, with 9 bases between. The CDR3 is made up of 14 amino acids. CDR3 sequence (DNA): TGTGCCTGGACCGGGACTTCGAACACCGGGGAGCTGTTTTTT. Amino acids: CAWTGTSNTGELFF.

There are many counts of this clonotype. This chain connects TRBV10-3 to TRBJ1-6; a weak D match, TRBD1 (5 bases). Germline CDR1 and CDR2: ENHRY and SYGVKD. Trimming removed 3 bases at V and 9 bases at J, with 15 bases between. This CDR3 has 15 amino acids. CDR3 residues: CAISDAQGVSSPLHF. CDR3 in DNA: TGTGCCATCAGTGATGCCCAGGGTGTTAGTTCACCCCTCCACTTT.

The table lists this clonotype with a few counts. The rearrangement joins TRBV2 to TRBJ2-1, with TRBD2 matching 12 bases. V shed 9 bases and J 0 bases; nucleotides not matched to a gene: 6. Looked up from germline, CDR1 is SNHLY and CDR2 is FYNNEI. The CDR3 totals 16 residues. The CDR3 loop reads CASPLAGGGSYNEQFF. The CDR3 DNA reads as TGTGCCAGTCCCCTAGCGGGAGGGGGCTCCTACAATGAGCAGTTCTTC.

This clonotype came up many times. This chain connects TRBV7-2 to TRBJ2-2; the D gene could be TRBD1 or TRBD2 (6 bases each). Trimming took 5 bases from V and 5 from J, leaving 18 bases between them. Germline assignment: CDR1 SGHTA and CDR2 FQGNSA. The CDR3 runs to 16 residues. CDR3 DNA sequence: TGTGCCAGCAGCCCAGGCCCAGGGGAGGAAACCGGGGAGCTGTTTTTT. The encoded protein is CASSPGPGEETGELFF.

This clonotype was seen many times. V is TRBV29-1 and J is TRBJ2-3; 8 nucleotides line up with TRBD2. Germline trimming cut 7 bases from V and 3 bases from J; bases unmatched to any gene: 12. Germline assignment: CDR1 SQVTM and CDR2 ANQGSEA. This CDR3 contains 15 residues. In DNA form, the CDR3 reads TGCAGCGCCGCCCCGCCGGGACTAGTAACAGATACGCAGTATTTT. This codes for CSAAPPGLVTDTQYF.

V is TRBV19 and J is TRBJ2-1; D is perhaps TRBD1 (8 bases). The V end lost 1 base, the J end lost 9 bases, and 16 bases lay between the germline ends. This CDR3 is built from 15 residues. From germline, CDR1 is LNHDA and CDR2 SQIVND (reference sequence). The CDR3 loop is CASSIAQGGYSEQFF. CDR3 sequence (DNA): TGTGCCAGTAGTATAGCACAGGGGGGGTATAGTGAGCAGTTCTTC.

Details on this clonotype: A much larger clone lies one base from this, so it may be a read error. The CDR3 DNA reads TGTGACAGCAGAGAACAGGGAAGTTTATACAATGAGCAGTTCTTC. Encoded protein: CDSREQGSLYNEQFF. The chain is built from TRBV2 and TRBJ2-1; D perhaps matches TRBD1 (6 bases). Germline lookup yields CDR1 SNHLY and CDR2 FYNNEI. The CDR3 consists of 15 residues.

Many counts were recorded for this clonotype. The chain joins TRBV12-5 to TRBJ1-2; D perhaps matches TRBD1 (6 bases). CDR1 and CDR2 (germline): LGHNT, FRNRAP. The V gene lost 0 bases and the J gene lost 2 bases, with 13 bases spanning the gap. The CDR3 has 16 amino acids. CDR3 DNA: TGTGCTAGTGGTTTGGTCCGACAGGTGCTCAACTATGGCTACACCTTC. Its protein product is CASGLVRQVLNYGYTF.

This clonotype has ten or more counts. The V and J genes are TRBV11-2 and TRBJ2-7; TRBD2 is a possible D gene (5 bases). The germline V gene has CDR1 SGHAT and CDR2 FQNNGV. CDR3 length: 15 amino acids. The V end was cut by 4 bases, the J end by 4 bases, with 17 bases between. CDR3 residues: CASSYYAGGVYEQYF. The CDR3 coding sequence is TGTGCCAGCAGCTACTACGCGGGCGGAGTTTACGAGCAGTACTTC.

About this clonotype: Germline and junction disagree at one end, which may indicate a read error. V and J are TRBV20-1 and TRBJ2-6; either TRBD1 or TRBD2 may fit D (6 bases each). CDR3 size: 17 residues. Germline CDR1 is DFQATT and CDR2 is SNEGSKA (reference sequence). The CDR3 DNA reads TGCAGTGCAAGAGAGGGAGTTGGGGGGCTCGGGGCCAACGTCCTGACTTTC. Its translation: CSAREGVGGLGANVLTF.

This clonotype was seen only a few times. V and J are TRBV2 and TRBJ2-3; 10 bases are shared with TRBD2. The V gene's germline CDR1 is SNHLY and CDR2 FYNNEI. The CDR3 sequence is 14 residues long. V gave up 5 bases and J gave up 3 bases; unmatched junction bases: 2. CDR3: CASSKRGGTDTQYF. The CDR3 nucleotides are TGTGCCAGCAGTAAGCGGGGGGGAACAGATACGCAGTATTTT.

The rearrangement joins TRBV4-2 to TRBJ2-1; 12 nucleotides match TRBD2. V lost 2 bases to trimming and J lost 7 bases; unmatched junction nucleotides: 6. Germline CDR1 and CDR2: LGHNA and YNFKEQ. This CDR3 contains 16 residues. CDR3 amino acids: CASSQKTSGRENEQFF. The CDR3 nucleotides are TGTGCCAGCAGCCAAAAGACTAGCGGGAGAGAGAATGAGCAGTTCTTC.

Regarding this clonotype: A much larger clonotype is one base distant, so this may be a read error. This chain connects TRBV11-2 to TRBJ1-6, with no clear D. V was pared by 7 bases and J by 16 bases, with 17 bases between. Germline CDR1 reads SGHAT; CDR2 reads FQNNGV. CDR3 length: 12 residues. The CDR3 is CASIFSGLHLHF. As DNA, the CDR3 is TGTGCCAGCATCTTCTCGGGGTTACATCTCCACTTT. The variable domain in full, with the rest retrieved from reference TRBV11-2 and TRBJ1-6, is EAGVAQSPRYKIIEKRQSVAFWCNPISGHATLYWYQQILGQGPKLLIQFQNNGVVDDSQLPKDRFSAERLKGVDSTLKIQPAKLEDSAVYLCASIFSGLHLHFGNGTRLTVT.

This clonotype was seen a few times. The chain uses TRBV19 and TRBJ1-5; D is perhaps TRBD1 (6 bases). Trimming pared 0 bases from V and 3 bases from J, leaving 15 bases between. The CDR3 length is 17 residues. The germline CDR1 and CDR2 sequences are LNHDA and SQIVND (reference sequence). The CDR3 region has the DNA TGTGCCAGTAGTATAGACGGGGCCAGGGGTTCCAATCAGCCCCAGCATTTT. This codes for CASSIDGARGSNQPQHF.

Only a few counts were recorded for this clonotype. The chain has TRBV6-2 or TRBV6-3 and TRBJ1-1; 7 bases fit TRBD1. CDR3 size: 16 residues. V shed 7 bases and J 4 bases; nucleotides not matched to a gene: 15. Germline CDR1 is MNHEY and CDR2 is SVGEGT. In nucleotides, the CDR3 is TGTGCCAGCACCGCGGACAGGAGAATACTCGCCACTGAAGCTTTCTTT. Translated, it gives CASTADRRILATEAFF.

This clonotype came up many times. J is TRBJ2-7 and V is TRBV7-6; D remains ambiguous. The CDR3 contains 11 residues. Looked up from germline, CDR1 is SGHVS and CDR2 is FNYEAQ. V lost 4 bases and J lost 7, with 8 bases in between. CDR3 nucleotides: TGTGCCAGCAGCTACGGTCCGGAGCAGTACTTC. Translation gives CASSYGPEQYF.

The table lists this clonotype with many counts. The gene calls are TRBV19 and TRBJ1-5; no clear D gene. The V and J ends lost 5 bases and 0 bases respectively, with 17 bases between them. The V gene's germline CDR1 is LNHDA and CDR2 SQIVND (reference sequence). This CDR3 is built from 17 residues. CDR3 nucleotide sequence: TGTGCCAGTAGTGGGCGGACGGGAAAATATAGCAATCAGCCCCAGCATTTT. It is translated as CASSGRTGKYSNQPQHF. The full variable domain, in which reference TRBV19 and TRBJ1-5 provide the parts outside the CDR3, is DGGITQSPKYLFRKEGQNVTLSCEQNLNHDAMYWYRQDPGQGLRLIYYSQIVNDFQKGDIAEGYSVSREKKESFPLTVTSAQKNPTAFYLCASSGRTGKYSNQPQHFGDGTRLSIL.

This clonotype was counted many times. The genes are TRBV7-8 and TRBJ2-1, with TRBD2 matching over 13 bases. V lost 4 bases to trimming and J lost 4 bases; unmatched junction nucleotides: 7. CDR3 length equals 17 residues. Germline V gene lookup returns CDR1 SGHVS and CDR2 FQNEAQ. The CDR3 loop is CASSSTSGRAVYNEQFF. CDR3 DNA: TGTGCCAGCAGCTCCACTAGCGGGAGGGCCGTGTACAATGAGCAGTTCTTC.

There are many counts of this clonotype. The chain joins TRBV7-6 to TRBJ1-2; the D is unclear. Trimming stripped 1 base from V and 4 bases from J, with 13 bases between. Germline CDR1 reads SGHVS; CDR2 reads FNYEAQ. The CDR3 extends over 15 amino acids. In nucleotides, the CDR3 is TGTGCCAGCAGCTTAGAGAAGGGAATGACCTATGGCTACACCTTC. Translated: CASSLEKGMTYGYTF.